The following is a T cell receptor (beta chain) sequence with its context. Trimming cost V 10 bases and J 2 bases; bases outside gene matches: 8. Germline V gives CDR1 ENHRY, CDR2 SYGVKD. This CDR3 region has 14 residues. This specimen belongs to a study of blood T cell repertoires in COVID-19. Sequencing was performed with immunoSEQ multiplex PCR; in TCRdb, only in-frame clones are kept and a portion is missing. The sample consists of approximately 240,000 clones, approximately 79% of them appearing once. This TCR came from a middle-aged woman with active or convalescent COVID-19. This chain joins TRBV10-3 and TRBJ1-5; 7 bases agree with TRBD1. The sequenced sample consisted of peripheral blood. The CDR3 DNA follows: TGTGCCACCACGCCGGGACAGCGCAATCAGCCCCAGCATTTT. It encodes CATTPGQRNQPQHF.